This TCR beta chain was sequenced in a study of CD8+ T cells in alopecia areata (dated by TCRdb to between 2017 and 2018). Looking at the study overall: The treated patients, all with moderate-to-severe alopecia areata, were enrolled in an open-label pilot trial of oral tofacitinib given at 5 to 10 mg twice daily. Tofacitinib was administered for 6 to 18 months, and 6 months of follow-up off drug were then conducted to assess delayed response and recurrence. In both human patients and the C3H/HeJ mouse model, the study applied high-throughput TCRbeta sequencing to look at T cell clonal expansion in alopecia areata. In humans, TCRbeta sequencing was performed on scalp tissue and on sorted CD4+ and CD8+ peripheral blood T cells from healthy controls and from patients with patchy or totalis/universalis alopecia areata. Tofacitinib-treated patients had biopsies at baseline and at 4 and 24 weeks of treatment, with a later scalp biopsy in several patients. Scalp clonality was compared across normal scalp (n=4), patchy alopecia areata scalp (n=8), and alopecia totalis/universalis scalp (n=8). The RNA source kit depended on sample type: the PAXgene miRNA kit for fixed scalp, the miRNeasy kit for PBMCs, and the RNeasy kit for mouse skin. immunoSEQ multiplex PCR using 35 Vbeta forward primers and 13 Jbeta reverse primers was used to amplify TCRbeta CDR3 regions. Findings and caveats that apply to the study as a whole: Shared TCR sequences between patients were less evident than in mice, which may be partly attributable to HLA diversity in the patient population. Higher clonality and more expanded CD8+ clones were observed in lesional scalp than in normal scalp, particularly in alopecia totalis/universalis, a finding suggestive of antigenic drive. Scalp TCR repertoire analysis is complicated because resident alphabeta T cells in normal human skin are also sequenced, whereas mouse skin is dominated by gammadelta T cells.

On this clone itself: The antigen it recognizes is unknown. No quality values exist for individual bases; no much larger clone is one base distant.

The receptor library was made with the immunoSEQ multiplex PCR assay. RNA was extracted from all samples and reverse transcribed into cDNA as template for TCR sequencing. SuperScript III was used for first-strand cDNA synthesis, primed with a 2:1 mix of oligo-dT and random hexamers. Amplification bias was assessed with a synthetic immune receptor repertoire, and residual bias was removed computationally. Regarding the original processing steps: Raw reads were preprocessed for error removal, and CDR3 was defined according to IMGT conventions as running from the conserved cysteine to phenylalanine. Clonality was computed as 1 minus the Shannon entropy, with the entropy normalized by log2 of the number of productive unique TCRs. CD4 or CD8 identity of scalp clones was inferred by cross-referencing scalp TCRbeta sequences with sorted blood CD4 and CD8 repertoires. TCRdb carries this immuneACCESS record with in-frame sequences only. Its versions omit some clonotypes, under half of them owing to an unresolved V gene in the studies checked, with the rest unexplained. From that table come the V and J calls and clone size; the DNA was used to work out D and trimming. The sample records about 140,000 clones, approximately 49% of which are singletons. The top ten clones comprise 0.95% to 1% of the sample.

What the time point label conveys for this sample: baseline before oral tofacitinib. From alopecia areata patients, peripheral blood was collected along with lesional scalp punch biopsies. After PBMCs were isolated by density centrifugation and stained for CD3, CD4 and CD8, a FACSAria was used to sort CD4+ and CD8+ T cells. CDR1 and CDR2 are read off the germline V gene as SGHTA and FQGNSA. Trimming takes 3 bases off V and 2 bases off J; junction bases not matched to a gene: 2. CDR3 length: 14 amino acids, cysteine to phenylalanine. CDR3 DNA is the only sequence kept; it has 42 bases, read in frame from the first base.

The sequences come from CD4+ T cells sorted from blood, collected at week 0. The clonotype originates from a human donor with alopecia areata. The chain is assembled from TRBV7-2 and TRBJ2-3; 7 central nucleotides agree with TRBD2. The DNA sequence is as follows: TGTGCCAGCAGCTTCAGACTAGCCACAGATACGCAGTATTTT. Translated, this gives CASSFRLATDTQYF.